This T cell receptor (beta chain) was obtained from a study of CD8+ T cells in alopecia areata. The CDR3 is 15 residues long. Trimming removed 1 base at V and 3 bases at J, with 12 bases between. CDR1 LGHNT and CDR2 FRNRAP come from the germline V gene. After isolation, RNA underwent reverse transcription to generate cDNA as the sequencing template. Repertoires were generated with immunoSEQ multiplex PCR, while TCRdb's copy carries only in-frame clones and drops some. The sample holds about 200,000 clones; 55% to 70% are singletons and the top ten take 5.5%. Treatment defined: oral pan-JAK inhibitor, 5-10 mg twice daily. Using a FACSAria, the CD4+ and CD8+ T cells were sorted from the PBMCs.

The V call is TRBV12-5, the J call TRBJ2-5; TRBD1 is a possible D gene (5 bases). The specimen comprised CD4+ T cells sorted from blood, sampled at week 24, from a patient treated with tofacitinib. The receptor was isolated from a human donor with alopecia areata. Here the CDR3 DNA reads TGTGCTAGTGGTTTGGGAGACGACAGCGAAGAGACCCAGTACTTC. Amino acids: CASGLGDDSEETQYF.